The sequence of this TCR beta chain was determined in a study of shared clonotypes between healthy human individuals. Study information: CD4 naive cells filled three plates per donor, CD4 memory three, CD8 naive two and CD8 memory one.

At deep level, the assay was performed. In the original processing: Quality scores were absent from the junction-only immunoSEQ sequences, so filtering differed. Sequenced by immunoSEQ multiplex PCR; TCRdb stores in-frame clones only, minus some. V and J calls plus clone size are reproduced from that table; the DNA served to infer D and trimming. The sample lists roughly 2,500,000 clones; approximately 93% were seen once. Subsets obtained from CD4+ cells comprised CD45RA+ naive and CD45RA-negative memory cells. Trimming removed 3 bases from V and 2 bases from J, with 10 bases in between. The CDR3 has 15 amino acids. In germline, CDR1 is LNHDA, CDR2 SQIVND (reference sequence).

The TCR was taken from a man aged 18 to 30 in good health. Some clones in this sample may be carry-over from other donors' samples. Sequenced sample: naive CD4+ T cells from PBMCs. Subset specified: CD45RA+ positively selected. The V call is TRBV19, the J call TRBJ2-2; no clear D. CDR3 sequence (DNA): TGTGCCAGTAGTATTCGGCAAGTAAACACCGGGGAGCTGTTTTTT. Its translation is CASSIRQVNTGELFF.